The 27 T cell receptor beta chains listed next were all sequenced from one sample in a study of T-cell reconstitution after alpha-beta-depleted transplantation in children. Unique molecular identifiers tagged the TCRbeta library. TCRdb redid the calling of the PCR reads with MiXCR, one entry per CDR3 protein. This sample has about 200,000 distinct CDR3 sequences, with 5% to 6.5% found just once. The source was PBMCs, collected before TCRalphabeta/CD19-depleted stem cell transplant. These receptors came from a girl under two years old with combined immunodeficiency, due to receive a stem cell transplant.

The sample holds many counts of this clonotype. The chain joins TRBV7-9 to TRBJ2-7; 8 nucleotides align to TRBD1. This CDR3 region has 14 residues. Germline CDR1 is SEHNR and CDR2 is FQNEAQ (reference sequence). J was trimmed by 4 bases and V by 6 bases; bases with no gene match: 8. The CDR3 DNA reads as TGTGCCAGCAGGTCGGGACAGGAACTTTACGAGCAGTACTTC. This codes for CASRSGQELYEQYF.

This clonotype was observed a few times. V and J are TRBV28 and TRBJ2-1, with 9 bases aligning to TRBD2. The CDR3 is made up of 16 amino acids. V dropped 1 base and J dropped 5; count of bases not matched to a gene: 6. Per the germline V gene, CDR1 is MDHEN and CDR2 is SYDVKM. This CDR3 reads CASSLLGGRGDNEQFF. The DNA for the CDR3 is TGTGCCAGCAGTTTATTAGGCGGGAGGGGGGACAATGAGCAGTTCTTC.

In this sample, this clonotype turned up many times. This chain uses TRBV7-6 with TRBJ2-5; possibly TRBD1 for D (6 bases). CDR3 length equals 14 residues. Looked up from germline, CDR1 is SGHVS and CDR2 is FNYEAQ. V was cut by 6 bases and J by 1 base, with 12 bases left in between. CDR3 amino acids: CASSPGQLQETQYF. DNA of the CDR3: TGTGCCAGCAGTCCTGGACAGCTCCAAGAGACCCAGTACTTC.

This clonotype was recorded many times. The chain recombines TRBV4-3 with TRBJ2-5; TRBD2 is a possible D gene (7 bases). CDR1 and CDR2 from the germline V gene are LGHNA and YSLEER. Trimming removed 0 bases from V and 5 bases from J, with 22 bases in between. CDR3 size: 18 residues. The CDR3 here is CASSQEVFGGQIRETQYF. The CDR3 coding sequence is TGCGCCAGCAGCCAAGAAGTTTTCGGGGGGCAGATCCGGGAGACCCAGTACTTC.

At least ten counts were recorded for this clonotype. The genes are TRBV12-3 or TRBV12-4 and TRBJ2-7; 7 positions agree with TRBD1. J lost 2 bases, V lost 5 bases, and 3 bases had no gene match. The CDR3 runs to 13 residues. The CDR3 DNA follows: TGTGCCAGCAGTGGGACAGACGCCTACGAGCAGTACTTC. Residues: CASSGTDAYEQYF.

This clonotype was seen at least ten times. The rearrangement links TRBV28 to TRBJ2-7; TRBD1 matches at 7 bases. Germline values: CDR1 MDHEN, CDR2 SYDVKM. The V segment lost 8 bases and the J segment 1 base; nucleotides outside the gene matches: 14. The CDR3 has 16 amino acids. The CDR3 DNA reads TGTGCCAGCCGGGATTTAGGGACAGTATATTCCTACGAGCAGTACTTC. It yields the protein CASRDLGTVYSYEQYF.

This clonotype showed up many times. The genes are TRBV20-1 and TRBJ2-1, with TRBD1 as a possible D gene (6 bases). Germline CDR1 and CDR2: DFQATT and SNEGSKA (reference sequence). Trimming stripped 5 bases from V and 1 base from J, with 15 bases between. There are 15 residues in the CDR3. CDR3 protein: CSALYRESSYNEQFF. CDR3 bases: TGCAGTGCTTTGTACAGGGAGTCGTCCTACAATGAGCAGTTCTTC.

This clonotype was observed a few times. The chain uses TRBV6-5 and TRBJ2-1; D tentatively reads TRBD1 or TRBD2 (6 bases each). The CDR3 extends over 15 amino acids. Germline CDR1 MNHEY, CDR2 SVGAGI. V was cut by 1 base and J by 7 bases, with 14 bases left in between. Written as DNA, the CDR3 is TGTGCCAGCAGTTACTATCCCCCGGGGGCGAATGAGCAGTTCTTC. Translating gives CASSYYPPGANEQFF.

This clonotype was observed many times. The chain links TRBV12-3 or TRBV12-4 to TRBJ2-5; D may be TRBD2 (6 bases). Deletions cut 3 bases from V and 3 bases from J, with 11 bases between. This CDR3 comprises 14 residues. This chain's CDR3 is CASSLAPGEETQYF. The CDR3 coding sequence is TGTGCCAGCAGTTTGGCTCCGGGAGAAGAGACCCAGTACTTC.

The genes are TRBV29-1 and TRBJ1-2; the match to TRBD1 covers 7 bases. CDR1 and CDR2 (germline): SQVTM, ANQGSEA. V gave up 4 bases and J gave up 8 bases; unmatched junction bases: 7. The CDR3 extends over 12 amino acids. The CDR3 is CSVVPSDRGYTF. The CDR3 DNA reads as TGCAGCGTTGTCCCCTCGGACAGGGGCTACACCTTC. Based on the CDR3 plus reference TRBV29-1 and TRBJ1-2, the full variable domain is SAVISQKPSRDICQRGTSLTIQCQVDSQVTMMFWYRQQPGQSLTLIATANQGSEATYESGFVIDKFPISRPNLTFSTLTVSNMSPEDSSIYLCSVVPSDRGYTFGSGTRLTVV.

This chain links TRBV28 with TRBJ2-3; 13 bases are shared with TRBD2. CDR3 length equals 19 residues. Unmatched junction bases numbered 14, after V lost 6 bases and J lost 2 bases. Germline V CDR1 and CDR2: MDHEN, SYDVKM. The CDR3 loop is CASRAGLAGRRSPTDTQYF. CDR3 DNA: TGTGCCAGCAGGGCGGGACTAGCGGGAAGAAGATCCCCCACAGATACGCAGTATTTT.

This clonotype has at least ten counts. The rearrangement uses TRBV10-3 and TRBJ2-1; 12 nucleotides match TRBD2. V gave up 4 bases and J gave up 7 bases; unmatched junction bases: 8. Germline loops: CDR1 ENHRY, CDR2 SYGVKD. The CDR3 covers 16 residues. CDR3 coding DNA: TGTGCCATCAGTGGCTTGGCTAGCGGGGGGGAGAATGAGCAGTTCTTC. As protein: CAISGLASGGENEQFF.

This clonotype was seen many times. The chain combines TRBV29-1 with TRBJ2-3; 7 bases fit TRBD2. V trimming: 1 base; J trimming: 4 bases; junction bases outside the gene matches: 11. This CDR3 contains 16 residues. Per germline, CDR1 SQVTM and CDR2 ANQGSEA. CDR3 DNA: TGCAGCGTTGAAGGGGACGTAGCGGGCGTGGCAGATACGCAGTATTTT. It encodes CSVEGDVAGVADTQYF.

This clonotype was seen at least ten times. The chain recombines TRBV25-1 with TRBJ2-1; D possibly corresponds to TRBD1 (5 bases). Trimming removed 11 bases from V and 7 bases from J, with 12 bases in between. The CDR3 runs 11 residues. CDR1 and CDR2 from the germline V gene are MGHDK and SYGVNS. CDR3 region: CAGQGVNEQFF. The CDR3 bases are TGTGCCGGACAAGGGGTGAATGAGCAGTTCTTC.

At least ten counts were recorded for this clonotype. The rearrangement joins TRBV6-5 to TRBJ2-5; the D gene is possibly TRBD1 (6 bases). Germline lookup yields CDR1 MNHEY and CDR2 SVGAGI. V was cut by 5 bases and J by 5 bases, with 18 bases left in between. The CDR3 loop spans 15 amino acids. CDR3 bases: TGTGCCAGCAGTCCACCGACAGGCCCCAGGGAGACCCAGTACTTC. This gives the protein CASSPPTGPRETQYF.

This clonotype appeared many times. The chain recombines TRBV4-2 with TRBJ2-5, with a weak D call TRBD2 (5 bases). The CDR3 loop spans 15 amino acids. V was shortened by 7 bases and J by 5 bases, with 20 bases between the two germline ends. The germline V gene has CDR1 LGHNA and CDR2 YNFKEQ. The CDR3 region is CASMSSSILEETQYF. The CDR3 DNA follows: TGTGCCAGCATGTCGTCTAGCATATTGGAGGAGACCCAGTACTTC.

This clonotype was found a few times. This rearrangement joins TRBV12-3 or TRBV12-4 to TRBJ2-7; maybe TRBD1 (7 bases). Trimming shortened V by 7 bases and J by 0 bases, and 13 bases separated the two germline ends. The CDR3 has 14 residues. The CDR3 DNA is TGTGCCAGCACTCCGGGGGACAGCTCCTACGAGCAGTACTTC. Its translation is CASTPGDSSYEQYF.

The DNA of the CDR3 is TGTGCCAGCAGACACAGGGAATACATCAGGGAGCTGTTTTTT. Protein sequence: CASRHREYIRELFF. V and J are TRBV28 and TRBJ2-2, with D tentatively TRBD1 (6 bases). The germline V and J ends were trimmed by 6 bases and 9 bases, with 17 bases remaining between them. The CDR3 is made up of 14 amino acids. Germline CDR1 MDHEN, CDR2 SYDVKM.

This clonotype was recorded many times. The chain employs TRBV29-1 and TRBJ2-1, with no clear D. V was pared by 6 bases and J by 5 bases, with 8 bases between. The germline gives CDR1 SQVTM, CDR2 ANQGSEA. There are 11 residues in the CDR3. The CDR3: CSVLLDNEQFF. CDR3 coding DNA: TGCAGCGTCCTACTGGACAATGAGCAGTTCTTC.

The chain couples TRBV4-1 to TRBJ1-4, with D possibly being TRBD1 (5 bases). From germline, CDR1 is MGHRA and CDR2 YSYEKL. V lost 1 base and J lost 6, with 18 bases in between. CDR3 length equals 17 residues. CDR3 DNA sequence: TGCGCCAGCAGCCAAGGCCCCCTGGCAGGGAAAGATGAAAAACTGTTTTTT. Residues: CASSQGPLAGKDEKLFF.

The table lists this clonotype with many counts. This rearrangement joins TRBV7-9 to TRBJ2-3, with 7 bases matching TRBD2. The CDR3 has 15 residues. The germline gives CDR1 SEHNR, CDR2 FQNEAQ (reference sequence). V lost 4 bases and J lost 2; bases outside the gene matches: 6. The CDR3 nucleotides read TGTGCCAGCAGCTCCCGGGACTACGACACAGATACGCAGTATTTT. Translation gives CASSSRDYDTDTQYF.

This clonotype was counted many times. The genes are TRBV7-3 and TRBJ2-3, with D possibly being TRBD2 (6 bases). There are 15 residues in the CDR3. Deletions cut 1 base from V and 7 bases from J, with 15 bases between. The germline V gene encodes CDR1 SGHTA and CDR2 FQGTGA. The CDR3 DNA sequence: TGTGCCAGCAGCTTAAGTGCGGGGTGGGGACATACGCAGTATTTT. Protein product: CASSLSAGWGHTQYF. The variable domain in full, with the rest retrieved from reference TRBV7-3 and TRBJ2-3, is GAGVSQTPSNKVTEKGKYVELRCDPISGHTALYWYRQSLGQGPEFLIYFQGTGAADDSGLPNDRFFAVRPEGSVSTLKIQRTERGDSAVYLCASSLSAGWGHTQYFGPGTRLTVL.

This clonotype has ten or more counts. The chain uses TRBV28 and TRBJ2-5; D unresolved. The CDR3 totals 11 residues. Germline V CDR1 and CDR2: MDHEN, SYDVKM. Trimming took off 7 bases at V and 5 bases at J, with 8 bases between the two ends. The DNA of the CDR3 is TGTGCCAGCACCCTAGGGGAGACCCAGTACTTC. Translation: CASTLGETQYF.

This clonotype was recorded many times. The genes are TRBV29-1 and TRBJ2-7; 10 bases match TRBD2. Germline V gene lookup returns CDR1 SQVTM and CDR2 ANQGSEA. V lost 6 bases, J lost 2 bases, and 4 bases stayed unmatched. This CDR3 region has 13 residues. CDR3 region: CSVLAGDAYEQYF. The CDR3 DNA reads as TGCAGCGTCCTAGCGGGAGATGCCTACGAGCAGTACTTC.

At least ten counts were recorded for this clonotype. V and J are TRBV4-3 and TRBJ1-6; no definite D call. Germline CDR1 reads LGHNA; CDR2 reads YSLEER. The CDR3 length is 14 residues. The V end was cut by 1 base, the J end by 4 bases, with 5 bases between. Here the CDR3 DNA reads TGCGCCAGCAGCCAAGGAGGGTATAATTCACCCCTCCACTTT. Translation gives CASSQGGYNSPLHF.

This clonotype was seen at least ten times. The V call is TRBV20-1, the J call TRBJ1-1; D is perhaps TRBD1 (5 bases). V lost 1 base, J lost 5 bases, and 14 bases lay in between. CDR1 DFQATT and CDR2 SNEGSKA come from the germline V gene (reference sequence). The CDR3 has 14 amino acids. The CDR3 sequence: CSARVFQGTTEAFF. The CDR3 DNA sequence: TGCAGTGCTAGAGTATTCCAGGGTACGACTGAAGCTTTCTTT.

This clonotype was picked up many times. The chain combines TRBV5-5 with TRBJ2-3; 9 positions match TRBD1. Germline trimming cut 4 bases from V and 4 bases from J; bases unmatched to any gene: 7. The CDR3 has 15 residues. Germline CDR1 is SGHKS and CDR2 is YYEKEE (reference sequence). The CDR3 here is CASSGGTGLPDTQYF. Written as DNA, the CDR3 is TGTGCCAGCAGCGGCGGGACAGGGTTGCCAGATACGCAGTATTTT.